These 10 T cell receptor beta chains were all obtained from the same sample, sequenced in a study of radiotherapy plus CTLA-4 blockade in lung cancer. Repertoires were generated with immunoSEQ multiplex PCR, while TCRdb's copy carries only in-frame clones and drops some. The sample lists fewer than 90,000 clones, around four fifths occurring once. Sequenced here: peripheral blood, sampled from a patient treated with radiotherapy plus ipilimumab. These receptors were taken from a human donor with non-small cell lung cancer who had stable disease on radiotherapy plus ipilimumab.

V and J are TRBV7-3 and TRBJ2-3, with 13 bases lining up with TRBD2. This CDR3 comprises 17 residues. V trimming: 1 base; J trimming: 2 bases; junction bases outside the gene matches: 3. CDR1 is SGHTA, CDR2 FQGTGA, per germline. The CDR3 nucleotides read TGTGCCAGCAGCTTAATGGGACTAGCGGGGATCACAGATACGCAGTATTTT. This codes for CASSLMGLAGITDTQYF.

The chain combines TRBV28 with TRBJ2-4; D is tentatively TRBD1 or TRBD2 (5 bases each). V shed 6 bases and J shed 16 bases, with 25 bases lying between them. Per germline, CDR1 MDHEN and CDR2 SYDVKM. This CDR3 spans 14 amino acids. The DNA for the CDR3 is TGTGCCAGCAGCCCTACTCCCTTGACGGGGACCAAATACTTC. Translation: CASSPTPLTGTKYF.

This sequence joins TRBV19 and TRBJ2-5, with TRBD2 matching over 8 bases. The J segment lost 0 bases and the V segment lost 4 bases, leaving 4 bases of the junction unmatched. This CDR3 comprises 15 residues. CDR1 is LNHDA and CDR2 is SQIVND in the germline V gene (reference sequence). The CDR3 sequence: CASSKQAGDQETQYF. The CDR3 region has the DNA TGTGCCAGTAGTAAACAAGCGGGAGACCAAGAGACCCAGTACTTC.

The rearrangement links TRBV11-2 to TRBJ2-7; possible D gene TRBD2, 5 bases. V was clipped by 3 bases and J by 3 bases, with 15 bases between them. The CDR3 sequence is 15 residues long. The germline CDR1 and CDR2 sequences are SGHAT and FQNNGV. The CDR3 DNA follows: TGTGCCAGCAGCTTCGTGGGGAGTTCAATCTACGAGCAGTACTTC. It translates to CASSFVGSSIYEQYF.

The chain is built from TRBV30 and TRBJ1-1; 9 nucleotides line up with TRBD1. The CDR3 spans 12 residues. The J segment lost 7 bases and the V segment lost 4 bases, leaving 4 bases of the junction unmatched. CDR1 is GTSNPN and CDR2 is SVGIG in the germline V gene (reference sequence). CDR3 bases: TGTGCCTGGAACGGACAGGGGAATGAAGCTTTCTTT. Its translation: CAWNGQGNEAFF. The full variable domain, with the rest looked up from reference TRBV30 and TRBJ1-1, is SQTIHQWPATLVQPVGSPLSLECTVEGTSNPNLYWYRQAAGRGLQLLFYSVGIGQISSEVPQNLSASRPQDRQFILSSKKLLLSDSGFYLCAWNGQGNEAFFGQGTRLTVV.

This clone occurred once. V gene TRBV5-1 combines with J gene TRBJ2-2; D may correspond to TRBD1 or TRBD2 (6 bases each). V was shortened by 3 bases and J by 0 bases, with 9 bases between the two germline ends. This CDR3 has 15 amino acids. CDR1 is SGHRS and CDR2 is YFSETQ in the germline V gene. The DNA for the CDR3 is TGCGCCAGCAGCTGGAGGGGGACGAACACCGGGGAGCTGTTTTTT. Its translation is CASSWRGTNTGELFF.

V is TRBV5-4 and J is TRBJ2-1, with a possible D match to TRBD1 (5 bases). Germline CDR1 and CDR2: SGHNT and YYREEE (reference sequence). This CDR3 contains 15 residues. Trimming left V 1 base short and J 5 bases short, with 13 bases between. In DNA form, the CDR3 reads TGTGCCAGCAGCTTGTCCCAAGGGGTCAACAATGAGCAGTTCTTC. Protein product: CASSLSQGVNNEQFF.

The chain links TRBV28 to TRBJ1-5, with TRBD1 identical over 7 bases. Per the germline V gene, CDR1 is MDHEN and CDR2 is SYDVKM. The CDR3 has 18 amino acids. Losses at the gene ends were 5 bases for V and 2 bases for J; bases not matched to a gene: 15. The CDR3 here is CASSLPPQGWGGNQPQHF. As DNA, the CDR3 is TGTGCCAGCAGTCTCCCCCCACAGGGGTGGGGGGGCAATCAGCCCCAGCATTTT.

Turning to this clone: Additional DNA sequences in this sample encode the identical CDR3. The CDR3 region has the DNA TGTGCCTGGAGTGTACCCGGGAATTCACCCCTCCACTTT. This codes for CAWSVPGNSPLHF. The chain links TRBV30 to TRBJ1-6, with no clear D. The V end lost 0 bases, the J end lost 7 bases, and 7 bases lay between the germline ends. Per germline, CDR1 GTSNPN and CDR2 SVGIG (reference sequence). The CDR3 consists of 13 residues.

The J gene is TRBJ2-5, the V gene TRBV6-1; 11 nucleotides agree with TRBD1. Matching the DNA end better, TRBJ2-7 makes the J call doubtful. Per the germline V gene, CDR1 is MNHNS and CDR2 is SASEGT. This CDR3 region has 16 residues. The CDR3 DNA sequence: TGTGCCAGCAGTGAGTCGGTGGGACAGGGGGACTACGAGCAGTACTTC. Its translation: CASSESVGQGDYEQYF.